This T cell receptor beta chain originates from a study of naive and memory T cell subsets. Study-wide results and caveats: This RNA-based method may be sensitive to activation-related transcript changes.

This clonotype turned up a few times. No antigen is known for it. The length of the CDR3 is 16 residues. The V gene's germline CDR1 is MNHEY and CDR2 SVGEGT. The ends lost 6 bases at V and 3 bases at J; junction bases unmatched: 14. Four PCR rounds used nested alpha and beta constant region primers plus the SP2 primer. TCRdb re-called the 5' RACE reads through MiXCR, storing one row per CDR3 protein. The repertoire holds tens of thousands of distinct CDR3 sequences, around 7.7% seen once, with over 7.5% in the top ten. The library had UMIs added by 3' ligation of an oligonucleotide to TCR cDNA. Whole blood, over 2 ml, came from adult healthy volunteers. Input was roughly 1 to 1000 ng of DNase-treated total RNA without cell sorting.

This rearrangement joins TRBV6-2 or TRBV6-3 to TRBJ2-7, with 7 bases fitting TRBD2. This sequence was found in a male donor in good health. As DNA, the CDR3 is TGTGCCAGCAGCCCCGAAGGACTAGACAACCTCTACGAGCAGTACTTC. It is translated as CASSPEGLDNLYEQYF.